Following are 15 T cell receptor beta chains from one sample sequenced in a study of tumor-infiltrating lymphocytes in primary liver carcinoma. Co-extracted RNA and DNA came from 20-30 mg of unsorted bulk tissue. cDNA specific to TCR beta was made from approximately 0.55 ug of total RNA, with a constant-region primer employed for priming. Sequencing libraries for TCR beta derived from three nested multiplex PCR rounds that used slightly modified ARM-PCR. In the first two PCR rounds, TRBV1-TRBV30 forward primers were paired with a C-beta reverse primer, and each round lasted roughly 9 cycles. From the multiplex PCR reads, TCRdb called clonotypes with MiXCR, one entry per CDR3 protein. Here the sample spans approximately 110,000 distinct CDR3 sequences, around 62% being singletons. Sequenced: liver tumor tissue from sampling region 1. Subset described: tumor region T1, superior pole. The receptor source for this set is a woman aged 60 to 75 with primary liver carcinoma and hepatitis B virus infection.

V is TRBV5-1 and J is TRBJ2-7; tentatively, D is TRBD1 or TRBD2 (5 bases each). CDR3 length: 13 residues. With 5 bases removed from V and 1 base from J, the gap between germline ends came to 10 bases. Germline V lookup: CDR1 SGHRS, CDR2 YFSETQ. The CDR3 nucleotides read TGCGCCAGCAGGGGGACGGATTCCTACGAGCAGTACTTC. Amino acid sequence: CASRGTDSYEQYF.

The chain uses TRBV11-3 and TRBJ2-1; unclear D gene. The CDR3 sequence is 13 residues long. Germline lookup yields CDR1 SGHNT and CDR2 YENEEA. Trimming shortened V by 4 bases and J by 10 bases, and 14 bases separated the two germline ends. The CDR3 DNA reads as TGTGCCAGCAGCTCTCTACAGATAGGAGAGCAGTTCTTC. Translated: CASSSLQIGEQFF.

Concerning this clonotype: This may be a read error, as it is one base from a much larger clone. The rearrangement links TRBV5-1 to TRBJ2-5, with no clear D. Germline CDR1 is SGHRS and CDR2 is YFSETQ. There are 14 residues in the CDR3. CDR3 bases: TGCGCCAGCAGCCATCCATCCTTCCAAGAGCCCCAGTACTTC. This gives the protein CASSHPSFQEPQYF.

This clonotype was recorded only once. The chain couples TRBV29-1 to TRBJ2-7; TRBD2 matches at 8 bases. This CDR3 has 18 residues. CDR1 is SQVTM and CDR2 is ANQGSEA in the germline V gene. V dropped 4 bases and J dropped 1; count of bases not matched to a gene: 18. In nucleotides, the CDR3 is TGCAGCGTTGGATCCGCCGGGACTAGTGGGGGACTATCCTACGAGCAGTACTTC. It is translated as CSVGSAGTSGGLSYEQYF.

Concerning this clonotype itself: Here the CDR3 omits its conserved ending phenylalanine or tryptophan, so a read error is the likely source. The chain couples TRBV5-1 to TRBJ2-3; D uncertain. CDR1 and CDR2 (germline): SGHRS, YFSETQ. V lost 7 bases to trimming and J lost 0 bases, with 12 bases between them. There are 14 residues in the CDR3. The CDR3 sequence is CASATVVSTDTQYL. Here the CDR3 DNA reads TGCGCCAGCGCAACCGTCGTAAGCACAGATACGCAGTATTTG.

About this clonotype: Lacking the conserved final phenylalanine or tryptophan, this CDR3 likely reflects a read error. The chain joins TRBV5-4 to TRBJ2-7; TRBD1 matches 10 bases. Germline V CDR1 and CDR2: SGHNT, YYREEE (reference sequence). The CDR3 is 14 residues long. This CDR3 reads CTSSVGQGGYEQYY. CDR3 in DNA: TGTACCAGCAGCGTTGGACAGGGGGGTTACGAGCAGTACTAC.

The chain couples TRBV29-1 to TRBJ2-7; 9 bases map to TRBD2. CDR1 is SQVTM and CDR2 is ANQGSEA in the germline V gene. V shed 2 bases and J 1 base; nucleotides not matched to a gene: 18. The CDR3 is 19 residues long. For the CDR3, the DNA is TGCAGCGTTGAATTGTCCGGTTCCAGCGGGAGGACCAGGTCCTACGAGCAGTACTTC. Protein: CSVELSGSSGRTRSYEQYF.

This clonotype has ten or more counts. This rearrangement joins TRBV7-8 to TRBJ2-3; 7 nucleotides agree with TRBD2. Germline loops: CDR1 SGHVS, CDR2 FQNEAQ. Losses at the gene ends were 0 bases for V and 0 bases for J; bases not matched to a gene: 3. The CDR3 sequence is 16 residues long. CDR3 nucleotide sequence: TGTGCCAGCAGCTTAGCTTCTAGCGGAAGCACAGATACGCAGTATTTT. Its protein product is CASSLASSGSTDTQYF.

The chain joins TRBV18 to TRBJ1-4; D might be TRBD1 (5 bases). This CDR3 contains 12 residues. Germline V gene lookup returns CDR1 KGHSH and CDR2 LQKENI. Trimming removed 1 base from V and 11 bases from J, with 8 bases in between. The CDR3 nucleotides read TGTGCCAGCTCACCACAGGGACGGAAACTGTTTTTT. It translates to CASSPQGRKLFF. The whole variable domain, remainder taken from reference TRBV18 and TRBJ1-4, is NAGVMQNPRHLVRRRGQEARLRCSPMKGHSHVYWYRQLPEEGLKFMVYLQKENIIDESGMPKERFSAEFPKEGPSILRIQQVVRGDSAAYFCASSPQGRKLFFGSGTQLSVL.

This chain uses TRBV28 with TRBJ2-7; no definite D call. Deletions cut 4 bases from V and 3 bases from J, with 7 bases between. Looked up from germline, CDR1 is MDHEN and CDR2 is SYDVKM. The CDR3 covers 12 residues. CDR3 amino acids: CASSSGRYEQYF. The CDR3 DNA follows: TGTGCCAGCAGTTCGGGCCGCTACGAGCAGTACTTC.

A note on this clonotype: A read error may produce the germline difference seen at one junction end. The chain carries TRBV6-5 and TRBJ2-1; 9 bases agree with TRBD2. The CDR3 extends over 14 amino acids. Germline CDR1 and CDR2: MNHEY and SVGAGI. The CDR3, as DNA: TGCGCCGGCAGTTACGGGCGGGAGGGGAATGAGCAGTTCTTC. It is translated as CAGSYGREGNEQFF.

As regards this clonotype: Just one base apart from a much larger clone, this may be a read error. The J gene is TRBJ1-6, the V gene TRBV6-6, with TRBD1 as a possible D gene (5 bases). In germline, CDR1 is MNHNY, CDR2 SVGAGI (reference sequence). The V end was cut by 8 bases, the J end by 11 bases, with 19 bases between. This CDR3 region has 14 residues. CDR3 region: CASGWDGPNPPLHF. DNA for the CDR3: TGTGCCAGCGGGTGGGACGGTCCGAATCCACCCCTCCACTTT.

This chain links TRBV20-1 with TRBJ2-5, with 7 positions matching TRBD2. This CDR3 is 14 amino acids long. V was clipped by 3 bases and J by 2 bases; unmatched bases: 6. Germline CDR1 DFQATT, CDR2 SNEGSKA (reference sequence). The CDR3 region has the DNA TGCAGTGCTAGGATAGCGGGCTCACAAGAGACCCAGTACTTC. Amino acids: CSARIAGSQETQYF.

With respect to this clonotype: A much larger clone lies one base from this, so it may be a read error. This sequence joins TRBV12-3 or TRBV12-4 and TRBJ2-1; tentatively, D is TRBD1 (6 bases). The CDR3 spans 17 residues. Trimming removed 2 bases from V and 5 bases from J, with 19 bases in between. In DNA, the CDR3 is TGTGCCAGCAGTTTAAGAACAGGGACGAGCTCAAACAATGAGCAGTTCTTC. It codes for CASSLRTGTSSNNEQFF.

The CDR3 here is CASSFPASGLSYNEQFF. In DNA, the CDR3 is TGTGCCAGCAGTTTTCCGGCTAGTGGTCTCTCCTACAATGAGCAGTTCTTC. The rearrangement joins TRBV28 to TRBJ2-1; D uncertain. Germline CDR1 is MDHEN and CDR2 is SYDVKM. There are 17 residues in the CDR3. V was shortened by 3 bases and J by 0 bases, with 15 bases between the two germline ends.